The present entry profiles one T cell receptor (beta chain) with its context. The data were taken from a study of blood T cell repertoires in COVID-19. The CDR3 runs to 13 residues. Trimming removed 1 base from V and 10 bases from J, with 12 bases in between. CDR1 KGHDR and CDR2 SFDVKD come from the germline V gene. The data were produced by immunoSEQ multiplex PCR, yet TCRdb's version contains in-frame clones alone and is incomplete. The sample consists of just over 650,000 clones, 85% to 90% of them appearing once. The rearrangement uses TRBV24-1 and TRBJ1-2; no clear D gene. The sequence derives from a woman aged 18-29 years with acute or convalescent COVID-19. Input material: peripheral blood. The CDR3 is CATSDFSAGDYTF. DNA of the CDR3: TGTGCCACCAGTGATTTTTCGGCAGGTGACTACACCTTC.